This TCR beta chain is from a study of blood T cell repertoires in COVID-19. Turning to the study itself: Researchers got acute and convalescent COVID-19 samples from the United States, Italy and Spain.

Germline V gene sequence: CDR1 MNHEY, CDR2 SVGEGT. V was clipped by 4 bases and J by 4 bases, with 20 bases between them. This CDR3 spans 16 amino acids. Authors' data handling: Using reference gene primer amplification, nucleated cell counts were estimated. Libraries were prepared by immunoSEQ multiplex PCR; TCRdb keeps only in-frame clonotypes and omits some of them. V and J calls plus clone size are reproduced from that table; the DNA served to infer D and trimming. The profile covers fewer than 300,000 clones, with roughly 85% appearing a single time and 2.5% taken by the ten largest. The clonotype originates from a woman between 45 and 65 years old who had recovered from COVID-19. V gene TRBV6-2 or TRBV6-3 combines with J gene TRBJ2-7; possibly TRBD2 for D (5 bases). The specimen was PBMCs or T cells enriched from blood (not recorded which). The CDR3 DNA reads as TGTGCCAGCAGTTTGGAAGTGTTTGGGAGTTGGTACGAGCAGTACTTC. The encoded protein is CASSLEVFGSWYEQYF.